These 17 T cell receptor beta chains originate from one sample sequenced in a study of technical replicates of blood from a handful of donors. Some clones are missing from TCRdb's copy, which holds only in-frame ones; the method was immunoSEQ multiplex PCR. The table has about 14,000 clones, roughly three quarters seen once. Sample: PBMCs. Receptors originate from a human donor in good health.

About this clone itself: The same CDR3 can be traced to other DNA sequences in this sample. This chain joins TRBV5-1 and TRBJ2-5; TRBD1 agrees at 7 bases. This CDR3 has 14 amino acids. V was clipped by 0 bases and J by 2 bases; unmatched bases: 1. The germline gives CDR1 SGHRS, CDR2 YFSETQ. This CDR3 reads CASSLGQGQETQYF. The CDR3 region has the DNA TGCGCCAGCAGCTTGGGACAGGGACAAGAGACCCAGTACTTC. Variable domain in full (rest from reference TRBV5-1 and TRBJ2-5): KAGVTQTPRYLIKTRGQQVTLSCSPISGHRSVSWYQQTPGQGLQFLFEYFSETQRNKGNFPGRFSGRQFSNSRSEMNVSTLELGDSALYLCASSLGQGQETQYFGPGTRLLVL.

The chain has TRBV5-5 and TRBJ2-7, with 7 bases lining up with TRBD2. Germline V gives CDR1 SGHKS, CDR2 YYEKEE (reference sequence). The CDR3 sequence is 14 residues long. The J segment lost 2 bases and the V segment lost 0 bases, leaving 2 bases of the junction unmatched. This CDR3 is CASSLGGGTYEQYF. CDR3 nucleotides: TGTGCCAGCAGCTTGGGGGGGGGAACCTACGAGCAGTACTTC.

The CDR3 region is CAGGGRLETQYF. For the CDR3, the DNA is TGTGCCGGGGGGGGGAGGTTGGAGACCCAGTACTTC. This chain joins TRBV30 and TRBJ2-5, with TRBD2 matching 7 bases. Trimming removed 8 bases from V and 5 bases from J; junction bases left unmatched: 8. This CDR3 region has 12 residues. Germline CDR1 is GTSNPN and CDR2 is SVGIG (reference sequence).

The rearrangement links TRBV5-1 to TRBJ1-1; the D gene is possibly TRBD1 (5 bases). With 5 bases removed from V and 1 base from J, the gap between germline ends came to 9 bases. Germline V gene sequence: CDR1 SGHRS, CDR2 YFSETQ. The CDR3 sequence is 13 residues long. The CDR3 nucleotides read TGCGCCAGCAGACCCGACAGGAACACTGAAGCTTTCTTT. This sequence encodes CASRPDRNTEAFF.

The rearrangement joins TRBV5-4 to TRBJ2-1; 9 nucleotides align to TRBD2. The V gene's germline CDR1 is SGHNT and CDR2 YYREEE (reference sequence). The CDR3 has 15 residues. V dropped 2 bases and J dropped 6; count of bases not matched to a gene: 6. The CDR3, as DNA: TGTGCCAGCAGCTTAGAGCGGGAGGCCCTCAATGAGCAGTTCTTC. Protein: CASSLEREALNEQFF.

The chain has TRBV2 and TRBJ2-7; 8 positions match TRBD1. V gave up 6 bases and J gave up 1 base; unmatched junction bases: 5. CDR1 and CDR2 from the germline V gene are SNHLY and FYNNEI. The CDR3 loop spans 14 amino acids. This CDR3 reads CASRGGQVSYEQYF. The DNA for the CDR3 is TGTGCCAGCAGGGGGGGACAGGTGTCCTACGAGCAGTACTTC.

The chain is built from TRBV5-4 and TRBJ2-7; maybe TRBD1 (5 bases). Trimming pared 3 bases from V and 4 bases from J, leaving 11 bases between. Germline V gene sequence: CDR1 SGHNT, CDR2 YYREEE (reference sequence). This CDR3 comprises 13 residues. For the CDR3, the DNA is TGTGCCAGCAGCTCGGTCGACAGTTACGAGCAGTACTTC. Translating it yields CASSSVDSYEQYF.

The chain joins TRBV29-1 to TRBJ2-7; 7 bases align to TRBD1. Germline V gives CDR1 SQVTM, CDR2 ANQGSEA. V lost 0 bases to trimming and J lost 1 base; unmatched junction nucleotides: 12. This CDR3 is built from 17 residues. CDR3 in DNA: TGCAGCGTTGAAGATTCGGGACAGAAGTCCGCATCCTACGAGCAGTACTTC. Translating gives CSVEDSGQKSASYEQYF.

The V call is TRBV11-2, the J call TRBJ2-1; D perhaps matches TRBD1 (6 bases). The CDR3 sequence is 14 residues long. Trimming took 4 bases from V and 8 from J, leaving 15 bases between them. The germline V gene has CDR1 SGHAT and CDR2 FQNNGV. The chain's CDR3 is CASSSTGPLDEQFF. DNA of the CDR3: TGTGCCAGCAGCTCGACAGGCCCCTTGGATGAGCAGTTCTTC.

This clone has more than one count but fewer than ten. The rearrangement links TRBV6-5 to TRBJ1-1; D uncertain. V lost 0 bases and J 0 bases, leaving 5 bases between the germline ends. CDR3 size: 14 residues. Germline assignment: CDR1 MNHEY and CDR2 SVGAGI. Here the CDR3 DNA reads TGTGCCAGCAGTTACTCGGCGGTGAACACTGAAGCTTTCTTT. Protein sequence: CASSYSAVNTEAFF.

The chain joins TRBV30 to TRBJ2-1; 7 bases line up with TRBD2. Germline V gene sequence: CDR1 GTSNPN, CDR2 SVGIG (reference sequence). The junction had 8 bases not matched to a gene; V was cut back by 2 bases and J by 4 bases. CDR3 length: 15 amino acids. The CDR3, as DNA: TGTGCCTGGAGTAGAGGAGCGGGACGTTACAATGAGCAGTTCTTC. This codes for CAWSRGAGRYNEQFF.

J is TRBJ2-3 and V is TRBV29-1; 7 nucleotides line up with TRBD2. The germline V gene has CDR1 SQVTM and CDR2 ANQGSEA. CDR3 length: 14 amino acids. J lost 3 bases, V lost 3 bases, and 6 bases had no gene match. The CDR3 nucleotides are TGCAGCGTTGATGGCGGGGGTGGGACAGATACGCAGTATTTT. It yields the protein CSVDGGGGTDTQYF.

The CDR3 sequence is CASSLPPGSFSYEQYF. The CDR3 DNA reads TGTGCCAGCAGTTTACCCCCCGGGAGCTTCTCCTACGAGCAGTACTTC. The chain combines TRBV28 with TRBJ2-7; weak D call: TRBD2 (6 bases). Between the trimmed V and J ends, which lost 2 bases and 0 bases, there was a span of 14 bases. CDR3 length equals 16 residues. Germline assignment: CDR1 MDHEN and CDR2 SYDVKM.

The chain couples TRBV10-3 to TRBJ2-7, with 7 bases identical to TRBD2. In germline, CDR1 is ENHRY, CDR2 SYGVKD. The CDR3 extends over 15 amino acids. With V trimmed by 0 bases and J by 3 bases, 5 bases remained unmatched. The CDR3 loop reads CAISESAGEGYEQYF. The CDR3 region has the DNA TGTGCCATCAGTGAGTCCGCGGGAGAGGGCTACGAGCAGTACTTC.

The chain employs TRBV9 and TRBJ2-1; 9 bases are a match to TRBD2. The CDR3 extends over 17 amino acids. J gave up 0 bases and V 0 bases, and 4 bases lay outside the gene matches. Germline CDR1 is SGDLS and CDR2 is YYNGEE. The CDR3 DNA reads TGTGCCAGCAGCGTAGACGCGGGAGGGCCCTCCTACAATGAGCAGTTCTTC. Protein product: CASSVDAGGPSYNEQFF.

This clone has just a few counts. The V gene is TRBV7-9, the J gene TRBJ1-1; TRBD1 aligns across 11 bases. V shed 3 bases and J 4 bases; nucleotides not matched to a gene: 4. Germline CDR1 SEHNR, CDR2 FQNEAQ (reference sequence). The CDR3 has 15 residues. The CDR3 sequence is CASSFQGQGATEAFF. The CDR3 region has the DNA TGTGCCAGCAGCTTCCAAGGACAGGGGGCCACTGAAGCTTTCTTT.

The chain carries TRBV7-6 and TRBJ1-5, with D uncertain. This CDR3 is built from 13 residues. Germline values: CDR1 SGHVS, CDR2 FNYEAQ. Trimming removed 0 bases from V and 5 bases from J, with 5 bases in between. The CDR3 sequence: CASSLARYQPQHF. CDR3 bases: TGTGCCAGCAGCTTAGCCAGGTATCAGCCCCAGCATTTT.